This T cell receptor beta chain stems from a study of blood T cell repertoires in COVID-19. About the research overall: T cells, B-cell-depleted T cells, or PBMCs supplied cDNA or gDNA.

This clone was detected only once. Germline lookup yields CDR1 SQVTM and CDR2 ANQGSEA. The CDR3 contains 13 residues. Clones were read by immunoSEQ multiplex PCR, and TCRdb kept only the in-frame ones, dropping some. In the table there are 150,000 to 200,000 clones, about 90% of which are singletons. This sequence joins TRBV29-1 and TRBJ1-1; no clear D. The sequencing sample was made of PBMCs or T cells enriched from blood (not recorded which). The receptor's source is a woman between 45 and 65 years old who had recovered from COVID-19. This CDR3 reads CSSPGGENTEAFF. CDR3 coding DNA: TGCAGTTCTCCGGGAGGAGAGAACACTGAAGCTTTCTTT.